Listed below are T cell receptor beta chains from one sample, sequenced in a study of blood T cell repertoires in COVID-19. Sequencing was performed with immunoSEQ multiplex PCR; in TCRdb, only in-frame clones are kept and a portion is missing. The table has approximately 250,000 clones, 70% to 90% seen once. The sequenced material came from peripheral blood. These receptors were obtained from a woman between 55 and 75 years old with COVID-19, enrolled during active disease. Both conserved end residues are part of each CDR3. D genes are given only for firm matches. Clone sizes are given selectively: once, few, many, or a class where the clone is expanded.

j_gene | d_gene | v_gene | abundance | CDR3aa | CDR3nt
TRBJ2-3 | NA | TRBV27 | once | CASSRVSLALTNTDTQYF | TGTGCCAGCAGTCGGGTTAGCCTTGCATTGACGAACACAGATACGCAGTATTTT
TRBJ2-7 | NA | TRBV11-3 | NA | CASSLGDSYEQYF | TGTGCCAGCAGCTTAGGTGACAGCTACGAGCAGTACTTC
TRBJ1-1 | NA | TRBV10-3 | NA | CAIRPTQGRSTEAFF | TGTGCCATCAGACCCACACAGGGTCGGAGCACTGAAGCTTTCTTT
TRBJ2-2 | TRBD2 | TRBV25-1 | NA | CASWAGGVSGELFF | TGTGCCAGCTGGGCGGGAGGGGTGAGCGGGGAGCTGTTTTTT
TRBJ1-5 | TRBD1 | TRBV15 | NA | CATSKRPGQAVQAQPQHF | TGTGCCACCAGCAAGCGACCGGGACAGGCGGTCCAAGCCCAGCCCCAGCATTTT
TRBJ2-6 | TRBD2 | TRBV7-8 | NA | CASSLLTAGGSGANVLTF | TGTGCCAGCAGCTTACTTACAGCGGGAGGTTCTGGGGCCAACGTCCTGACTTTC
TRBJ1-5 | TRBD1 | TRBV6-2/TRBV6-3 | NA | CASSGGGTGRFGVNQPQHF | TGTGCCAGCAGTGGGGGCGGGACAGGGAGGTTTGGGGTTAATCAGCCCCAGCATTTT
TRBJ2-3 | NA | TRBV6-5 | NA | CASSYSWDISTDTQYF | TGTGCCAGCAGTTACTCGTGGGACATTTCCACAGATACGCAGTATTTT
TRBJ2-5 | TRBD2 | TRBV5-4 | NA | CASSPKSGDYQETQYF | TGTGCCAGCAGCCCGAAGAGCGGGGATTACCAAGAGACCCAGTACTTC
TRBJ2-1 | TRBD1 | TRBV11-3 | NA | CASSSDRGGEQFF | TGTGCCAGCAGCTCGGACAGGGGAGGTGAGCAGTTCTTC
TRBJ2-7 | NA | TRBV6-5 | NA | CASSQLGEQYF | TGTGCCAGCAGCCAGCTAGGCGAGCAGTACTTC
TRBJ1-2 | NA | TRBV7-2 | NA | CASSLARGYTF | TGTGCCAGCAGCTTAGCGCGCGGCTACACCTTC
TRBJ1-2 | NA | TRBV28 | NA | CASSSDYGYTF | TGTGCCAGCAGTTCAGACTATGGCTACACCTTC
TRBJ1-2 | TRBD1 | TRBV7-3 | NA | CASSSMTGDYGYTF | TGTGCCAGCAGCTCGATGACAGGGGACTATGGCTACACCTTC
TRBJ1-1 | NA | TRBV3-1/TRBV3-2 | NA | CASSPTGQLNTEAFF | TGTGCCAGCAGCCCGACCGGACAGCTCAACACTGAAGCTTTCTTT
TRBJ1-1 | NA | TRBV7-2 | NA | CASSLAQVNTEAFF | TGTGCCAGCAGCTTAGCGCAGGTGAACACTGAAGCTTTCTTT
TRBJ1-1 | TRBD1 | TRBV6-4 | NA | CASRVGTGATEAFF | TGTGCCAGCCGGGTAGGGACAGGGGCCACTGAAGCTTTCTTT
TRBJ1-6 | NA | TRBV11-2 | once | CASSPGTLYNSPLHF | TGTGCCAGCAGCCCCGGGACTCTCTATAATTCACCCCTCCACTTT
TRBJ1-6 | NA | TRBV21-1 | NA | CASSKERQGDNSPLHF | TGTGCCAGCAGCAAAGAGAGACAGGGGGATAATTCACCCCTCCACTTT
TRBJ2-7 | NA | TRBV27 | NA | CASRVITGGGDEQYF | TGTGCCAGCAGAGTCATCACAGGGGGGGGAGACGAGCAGTACTTC
TRBJ1-5 | NA | TRBV7-9 | NA | CASSLALGGGQPQHF | TGTGCCAGCAGCTTAGCGCTGGGGGGGGGTCAGCCCCAGCATTTT
TRBJ2-3 | NA | TRBV11-2 | once | CASSSLGTQYF | TGTGCCAGCAGCTCCCTGGGCACGCAGTATTTT
TRBJ2-3 | TRBD1 | TRBV5-1 | NA | CASKPPGQVTDTQYF | TGCGCCAGCAAACCGCCGGGACAGGTCACAGATACGCAGTATTTT
TRBJ2-5 | TRBD1 | TRBV5-3 | once | CARREGAYQETQYF | TGTGCCAGAAGAGAGGGGGCGTACCAAGAGACCCAGTACTTC
TRBJ2-7 | TRBD1 | TRBV6-5 | NA | CASSKQGAASYEQYF | TGTGCCAGCAGTAAACAGGGGGCCGCTTCCTACGAGCAGTACTTC
TRBJ1-1 | NA | TRBV9 | NA | CASSVGWSGNTEAFF | TGTGCCAGCAGCGTAGGTTGGAGCGGGAACACTGAAGCTTTCTTT
TRBJ1-1 | NA | TRBV2 | NA | CASRLLTGNTEAFF | TGTGCCAGCAGATTACTGACAGGGAACACTGAAGCTTTCTTT
TRBJ1-5 | NA | TRBV5-8 | NA | CASSLYEGSGNQPQHF | TGTGCCAGCAGCTTGTACGAGGGTAGTGGCAATCAGCCCCAGCATTTT
TRBJ2-5 | NA | TRBV7-6 | NA | CASSLEPRERETQYF | TGTGCCAGCAGCTTAGAACCGCGCGAGCGAGAGACCCAGTACTTC
TRBJ1-6 | TRBD1 | TRBV3-1/TRBV3-2 | NA | CASSLSTGTGYNSPLHF | TGTGCCAGCAGCCTCAGCACGGGGACAGGCTATAATTCACCCCTCCACTTT
TRBJ2-1 | NA | TRBV6-2/TRBV6-3 | NA | CASSYSGLYNEQFF | TGTGCCAGCAGTTACTCGGGGCTTTACAATGAGCAGTTCTTC
TRBJ2-2 | TRBD2 | TRBV11-2 | NA | CASSAPHSGGLTGELFF | TGTGCCAGCAGCGCGCCCCATAGCGGGGGACTAACCGGGGAGCTGTTTTTT
TRBJ2-2 | NA | TRBV11-2 | NA | CASSLGTGAHTGELFF | TGTGCCAGCAGCTTAGGAACGGGAGCTCACACCGGGGAGCTGTTTTTT
TRBJ2-7 | TRBD2 | TRBV6-5 | NA | CASRLSGRVNEQYF | TGTGCCAGCAGGCTTAGCGGGAGGGTGAACGAGCAGTACTTC
TRBJ2-7 | TRBD2 | TRBV28 | NA | CASKIGLAGVYEQYF | TGTGCCAGCAAAATCGGACTAGCGGGAGTGTACGAGCAGTATTTC
TRBJ2-2 | TRBD2 | TRBV24-1 | NA | CATGLADNTGELFF | TGTGCCACGGGACTAGCGGACAACACCGGGGAGCTGTTTTTT